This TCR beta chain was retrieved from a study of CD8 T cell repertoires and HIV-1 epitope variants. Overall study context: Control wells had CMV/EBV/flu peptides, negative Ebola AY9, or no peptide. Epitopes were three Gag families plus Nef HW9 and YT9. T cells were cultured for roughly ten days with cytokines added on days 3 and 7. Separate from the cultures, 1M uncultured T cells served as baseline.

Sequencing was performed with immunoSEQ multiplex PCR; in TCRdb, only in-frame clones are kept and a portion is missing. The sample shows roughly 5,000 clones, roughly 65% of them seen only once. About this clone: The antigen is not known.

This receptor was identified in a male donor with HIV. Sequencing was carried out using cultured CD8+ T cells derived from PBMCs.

CDR3: CASSQDPVELDYGYTF. The CDR3 DNA sequence: TGCGCCAGCAGCCAAGATCCCGTCGAACTCGACTATGGCTACACCTTC. This chain links TRBV4-1 with TRBJ1-2; D gene ambiguous. Trimming took off 0 bases at V and 3 bases at J, with 14 bases between the two ends. The CDR3 has 16 residues. Germline CDR1 is MGHRA and CDR2 is YSYEKL.